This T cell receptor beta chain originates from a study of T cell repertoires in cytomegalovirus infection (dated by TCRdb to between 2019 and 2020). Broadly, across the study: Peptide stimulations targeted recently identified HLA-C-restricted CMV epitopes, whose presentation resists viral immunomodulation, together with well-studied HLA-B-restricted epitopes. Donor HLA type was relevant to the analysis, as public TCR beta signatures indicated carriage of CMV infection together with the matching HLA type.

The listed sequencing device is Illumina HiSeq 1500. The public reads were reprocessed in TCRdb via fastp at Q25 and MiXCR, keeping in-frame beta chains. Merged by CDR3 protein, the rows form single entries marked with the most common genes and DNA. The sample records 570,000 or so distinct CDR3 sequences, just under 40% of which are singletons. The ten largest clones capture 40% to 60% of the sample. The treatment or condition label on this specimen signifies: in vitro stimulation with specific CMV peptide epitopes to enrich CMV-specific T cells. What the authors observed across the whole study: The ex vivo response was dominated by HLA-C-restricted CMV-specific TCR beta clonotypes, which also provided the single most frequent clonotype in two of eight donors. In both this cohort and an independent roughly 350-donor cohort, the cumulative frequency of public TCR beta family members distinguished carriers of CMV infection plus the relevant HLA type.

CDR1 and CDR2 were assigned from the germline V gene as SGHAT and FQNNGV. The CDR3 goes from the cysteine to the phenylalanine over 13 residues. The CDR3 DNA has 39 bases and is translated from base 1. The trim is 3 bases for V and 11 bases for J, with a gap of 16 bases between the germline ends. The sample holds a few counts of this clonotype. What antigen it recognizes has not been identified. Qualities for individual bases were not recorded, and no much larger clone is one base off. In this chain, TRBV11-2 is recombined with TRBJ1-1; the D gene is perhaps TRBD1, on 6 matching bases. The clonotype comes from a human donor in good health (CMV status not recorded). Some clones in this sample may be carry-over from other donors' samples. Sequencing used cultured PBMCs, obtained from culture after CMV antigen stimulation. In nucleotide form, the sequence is TGTGCCAGCAGCTTCGGGACAACCCGAGGGGCTTTCTTT. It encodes CASSFGTTRGAFF.